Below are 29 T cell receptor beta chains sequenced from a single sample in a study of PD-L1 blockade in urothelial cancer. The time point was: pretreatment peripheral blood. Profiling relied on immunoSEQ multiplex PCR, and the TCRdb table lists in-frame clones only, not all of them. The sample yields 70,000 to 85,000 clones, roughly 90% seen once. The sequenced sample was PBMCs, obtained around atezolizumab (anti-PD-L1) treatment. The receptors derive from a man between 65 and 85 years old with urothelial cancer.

DNA for the CDR3: TGTGCCAGCAGCGTAAGGGGTGCCTATGGCTACACCTTC. This gives the protein CASSVRGAYGYTF. J is TRBJ1-2 and V is TRBV9; tentative D call: TRBD1 (5 bases). Between the trimmed V and J ends, which lost 1 base and 4 bases, there was a span of 8 bases. The germline V gene has CDR1 SGDLS and CDR2 YYNGEE. This CDR3 is 13 amino acids long.

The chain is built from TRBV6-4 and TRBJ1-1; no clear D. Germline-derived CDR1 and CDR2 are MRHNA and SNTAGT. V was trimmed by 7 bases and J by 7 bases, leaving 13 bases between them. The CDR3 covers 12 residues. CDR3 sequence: CASMEIGFEAFF. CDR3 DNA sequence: TGTGCCAGCATGGAGATTGGGTTTGAAGCTTTCTTT.

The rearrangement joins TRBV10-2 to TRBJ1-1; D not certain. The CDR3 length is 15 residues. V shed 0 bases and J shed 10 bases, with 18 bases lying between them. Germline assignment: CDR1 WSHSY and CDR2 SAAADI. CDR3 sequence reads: CASSESLTGGSRAFF. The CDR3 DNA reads TGCGCCAGCAGTGAGTCGTTGACGGGAGGGAGTCGAGCTTTCTTT.

CDR3 DNA sequence: TGCGCCAGCTGCTGGACTAGCGGGAGGAACAATGAGCAGTTCTTC. This codes for CASCWTSGRNNEQFF. This sequence joins TRBV5-1 and TRBJ2-1, with TRBD2 matching 14 bases. The V segment lost 7 bases and the J segment 5 bases; nucleotides outside the gene matches: 5. Germline CDR1 SGHRS, CDR2 YFSETQ. The CDR3 loop spans 15 amino acids. The entire variable domain, with the rest obtained from reference TRBV5-1 and TRBJ2-1, is as follows: KAGVTQTPRYLIKTRGQQVTLSCSPISGHRSVSWYQQTPGQGLQFLFEYFSETQRNKGNFPGRFSGRQFSNSRSEMNVSTLELGDSALYLCASCWTSGRNNEQFFGPGTRLTVL.

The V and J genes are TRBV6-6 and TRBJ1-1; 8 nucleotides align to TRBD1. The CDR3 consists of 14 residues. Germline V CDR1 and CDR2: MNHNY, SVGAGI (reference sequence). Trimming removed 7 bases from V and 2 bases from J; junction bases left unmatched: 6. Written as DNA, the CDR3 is TGTGCCAGCACTTCGGACAGGGTCAACACTGAAGCTTTCTTT. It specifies CASTSDRVNTEAFF.

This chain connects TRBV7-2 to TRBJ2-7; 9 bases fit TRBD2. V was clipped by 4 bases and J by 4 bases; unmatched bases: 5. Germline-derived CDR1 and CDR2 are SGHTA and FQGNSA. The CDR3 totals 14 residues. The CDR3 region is CASSSTSGLYEQYF. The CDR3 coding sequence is TGTGCCAGCAGCTCTACTAGCGGGTTGTACGAGCAGTACTTC.

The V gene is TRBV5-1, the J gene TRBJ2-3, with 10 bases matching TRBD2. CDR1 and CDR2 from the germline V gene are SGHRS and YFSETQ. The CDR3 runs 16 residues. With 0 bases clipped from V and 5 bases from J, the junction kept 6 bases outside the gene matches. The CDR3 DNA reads TGCGCCAGCAGCTTGGCCGATCTAGCGGGAGTAGATACGCAGTATTTT. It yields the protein CASSLADLAGVDTQYF.

CDR3 DNA sequence: TGCGCCAGCAGCCCCGGGCCGGGAACTAGCGGGAGGGCCCCCGGGCAAGAGACCCAGTACTTC. Translated, it gives CASSPGPGTSGRAPGQETQYF. The chain couples TRBV5-1 to TRBJ2-5; 13 positions match TRBD2. The germline CDR1 and CDR2 sequences are SGHRS and YFSETQ. Losses at the gene ends were 4 bases for V and 2 bases for J; bases not matched to a gene: 20. The CDR3 extends over 21 amino acids.

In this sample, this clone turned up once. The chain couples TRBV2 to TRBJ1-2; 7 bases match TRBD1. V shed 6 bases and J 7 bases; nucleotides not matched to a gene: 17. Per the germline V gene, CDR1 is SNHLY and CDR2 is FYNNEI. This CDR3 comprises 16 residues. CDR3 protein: CASSPGTALPGGGYTF. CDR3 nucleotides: TGTGCCAGCAGCCCCGGGACAGCCCTCCCAGGGGGTGGCTACACCTTC.

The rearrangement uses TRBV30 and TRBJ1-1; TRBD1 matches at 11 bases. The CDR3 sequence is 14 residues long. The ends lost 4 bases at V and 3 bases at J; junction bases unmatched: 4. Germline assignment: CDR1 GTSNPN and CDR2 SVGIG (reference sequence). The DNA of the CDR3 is TGTGCCTGGACCCGGGACAGGGGGTACACTGAAGCTTTCTTT. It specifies CAWTRDRGYTEAFF.

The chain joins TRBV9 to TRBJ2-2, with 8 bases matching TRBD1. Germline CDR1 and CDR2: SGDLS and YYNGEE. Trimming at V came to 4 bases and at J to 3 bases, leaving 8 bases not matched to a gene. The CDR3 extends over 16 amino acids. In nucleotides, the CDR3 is TGTGCCAGCAGCACACGACAGGGGCCCGACACCGGGGAGCTGTTTTTT. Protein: CASSTRQGPDTGELFF.

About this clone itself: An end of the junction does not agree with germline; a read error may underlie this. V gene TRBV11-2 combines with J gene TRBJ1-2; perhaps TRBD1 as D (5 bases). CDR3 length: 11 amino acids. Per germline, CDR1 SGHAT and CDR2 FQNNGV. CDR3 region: CASSLGSGNDF. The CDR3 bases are TGTGCCAGCAGCTTAGGTTCAGGGAATGACTTC.

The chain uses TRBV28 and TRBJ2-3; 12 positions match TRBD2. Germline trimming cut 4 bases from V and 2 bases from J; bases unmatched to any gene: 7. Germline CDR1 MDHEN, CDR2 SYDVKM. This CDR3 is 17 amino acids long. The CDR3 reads CASSSPGLAGTTDTQYF. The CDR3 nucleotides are TGTGCCAGCAGTTCTCCCGGACTAGCGGGGACCACAGATACGCAGTATTTT.

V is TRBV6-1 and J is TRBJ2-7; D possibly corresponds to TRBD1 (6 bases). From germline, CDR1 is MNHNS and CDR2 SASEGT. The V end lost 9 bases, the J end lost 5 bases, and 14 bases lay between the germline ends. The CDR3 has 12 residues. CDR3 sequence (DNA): TGTGCCAGTAGGTCACAGGGAAACGAGCAGTACTTC. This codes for CASRSQGNEQYF.

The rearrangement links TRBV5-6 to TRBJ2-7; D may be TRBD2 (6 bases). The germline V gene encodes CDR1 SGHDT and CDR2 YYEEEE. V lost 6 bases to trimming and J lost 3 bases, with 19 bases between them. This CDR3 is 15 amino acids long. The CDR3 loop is CASTSSPARGYEQYF. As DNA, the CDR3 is TGTGCCAGCACCTCCTCCCCCGCGCGGGGCTACGAGCAGTACTTC. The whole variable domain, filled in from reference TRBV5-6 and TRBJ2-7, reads DAGVTQSPTHLIKTRGQQVTLRCSPKSGHDTVSWYQQALGQGPQFIFQYYEEEERQRGNFPDRFSGHQFPNYSSELNVNALLLGDSALYLCASTSSPARGYEQYFGPGTRLTVT.

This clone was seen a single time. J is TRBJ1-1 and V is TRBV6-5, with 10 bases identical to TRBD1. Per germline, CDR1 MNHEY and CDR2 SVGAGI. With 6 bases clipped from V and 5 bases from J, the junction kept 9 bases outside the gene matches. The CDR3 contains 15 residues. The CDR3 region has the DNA TGTGCCAGCAGAGCTTTGACAGGGGGCTGGACTGAAGCTTTCTTT. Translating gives CASRALTGGWTEAFF.

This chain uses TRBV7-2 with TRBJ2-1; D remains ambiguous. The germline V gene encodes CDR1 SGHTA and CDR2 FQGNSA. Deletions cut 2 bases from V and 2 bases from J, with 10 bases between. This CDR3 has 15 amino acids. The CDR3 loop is CASSLSGGPYNEQFF. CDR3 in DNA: TGTGCCAGCAGCTTATCAGGTGGGCCCTACAATGAGCAGTTCTTC.

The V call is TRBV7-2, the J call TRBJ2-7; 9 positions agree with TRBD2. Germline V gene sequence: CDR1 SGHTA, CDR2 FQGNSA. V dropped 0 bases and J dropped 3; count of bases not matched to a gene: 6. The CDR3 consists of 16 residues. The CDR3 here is CASSLAPGTSFYEQYF. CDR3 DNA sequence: TGTGCCAGCAGCTTAGCCCCCGGGACTAGCTTCTACGAGCAGTACTTC.

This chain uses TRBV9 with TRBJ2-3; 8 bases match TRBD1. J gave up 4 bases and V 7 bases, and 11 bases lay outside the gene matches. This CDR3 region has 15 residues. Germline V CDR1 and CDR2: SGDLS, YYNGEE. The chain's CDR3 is CASQRAGGSPDTQYF. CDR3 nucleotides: TGTGCCAGCCAAAGGGCAGGGGGCAGCCCAGATACGCAGTATTTT.

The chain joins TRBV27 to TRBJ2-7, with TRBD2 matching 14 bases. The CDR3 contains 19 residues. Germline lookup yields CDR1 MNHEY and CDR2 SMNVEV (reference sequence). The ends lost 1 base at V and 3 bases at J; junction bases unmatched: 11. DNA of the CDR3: TGTGCCAGCAGTTTATTTCCCGGACTAGCGGGAGGTCCCATCTACGAGCAGTACTTC. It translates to CASSLFPGLAGGPIYEQYF.

The CDR3 nucleotides are TGTGCCAGCAGTAGTTACTGGGAGGGGGGGAGCTCCTACAATGAGCAGTTCTTC. This gives the protein CASSSYWEGGSSYNEQFF. This chain links TRBV28 with TRBJ2-1; D might be TRBD2 (7 bases). Per germline, CDR1 MDHEN and CDR2 SYDVKM. CDR3 length equals 18 residues. Trimming removed 5 bases at V and 0 bases at J, with 20 bases between.

As DNA, the CDR3 is TGTGCCAGCTCACCACCCCGCTTGACTAGCGGGAGCCGCTACAATGAGCAGTTCTTC. This translates into CASSPPRLTSGSRYNEQFF. The genes are TRBV18 and TRBJ2-1; 12 positions agree with TRBD2. Germline lookup yields CDR1 KGHSH and CDR2 LQKENI. The CDR3 consists of 19 residues. The V and J ends lost 0 bases and 3 bases, in that order; junction bases with no gene match: 9.

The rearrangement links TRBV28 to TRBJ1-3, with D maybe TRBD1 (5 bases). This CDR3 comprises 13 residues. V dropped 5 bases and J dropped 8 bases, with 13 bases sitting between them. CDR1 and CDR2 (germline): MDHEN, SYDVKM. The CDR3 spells CASSIDSSHTIYF. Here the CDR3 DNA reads TGTGCCAGCAGTATAGACAGCTCCCACACCATATATTTT. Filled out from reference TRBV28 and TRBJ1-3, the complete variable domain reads DVKVTQSSRYLVKRTGEKVFLECVQDMDHENMFWYRQDPGLGLRLIYFSYDVKMKEKGDIPEGYSVSREKKERFSLILESASTNQTSMYLCASSIDSSHTIYFGEGSWLTVV.

The CDR3 region is CASSTPGQGILTNEKLFF. The CDR3 DNA is TGTGCCAGTAGTACTCCGGGACAGGGAATTTTAACTAATGAAAAACTGTTTTTT. The chain joins TRBV19 to TRBJ1-4; 9 bases match TRBD1. Germline CDR1 LNHDA, CDR2 SQIVND (reference sequence). With V trimmed by 4 bases and J by 1 base, 10 bases remained unmatched. This CDR3 has 18 amino acids.

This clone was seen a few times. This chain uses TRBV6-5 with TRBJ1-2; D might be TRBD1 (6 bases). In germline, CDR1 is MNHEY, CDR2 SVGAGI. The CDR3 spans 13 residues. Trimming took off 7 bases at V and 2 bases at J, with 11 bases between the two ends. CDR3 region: CASTLGQNYGYTF. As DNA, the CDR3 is TGTGCCAGCACACTGGGACAAAACTATGGCTACACCTTC.

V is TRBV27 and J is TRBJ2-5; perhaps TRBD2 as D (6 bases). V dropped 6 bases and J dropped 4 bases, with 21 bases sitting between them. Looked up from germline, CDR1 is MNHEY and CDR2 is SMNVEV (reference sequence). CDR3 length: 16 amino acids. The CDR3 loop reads CASSRRDSPKGETQYF. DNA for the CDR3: TGTGCCAGCAGCCGCCGGGACTCCCCAAAGGGAGAGACCCAGTACTTC.

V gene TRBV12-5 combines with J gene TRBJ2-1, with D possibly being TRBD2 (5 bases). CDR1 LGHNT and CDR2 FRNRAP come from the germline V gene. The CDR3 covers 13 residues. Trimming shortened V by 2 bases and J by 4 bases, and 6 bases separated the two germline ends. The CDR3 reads CASGLRGYNEQFF. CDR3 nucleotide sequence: TGTGCTAGTGGTTTGCGGGGATACAATGAGCAGTTCTTC.

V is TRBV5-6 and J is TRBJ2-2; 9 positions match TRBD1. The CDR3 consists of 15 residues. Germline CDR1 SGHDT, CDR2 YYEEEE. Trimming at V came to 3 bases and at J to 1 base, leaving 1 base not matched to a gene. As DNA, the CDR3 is TGTGCCAGCAGCTGGACAGGGGAGAACACCGGGGAGCTGTTTTTT. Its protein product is CASSWTGENTGELFF.

CDR3 sequence reads: CASSQDQGIAGSTDTQYF. The DNA for the CDR3 is TGCGCCAGCAGCCAAGATCAAGGGATAGCGGGGAGCACAGATACGCAGTATTTT. V gene TRBV4-1 combines with J gene TRBJ2-3; 8 bases fit TRBD2. The CDR3 consists of 18 residues. Germline assignment: CDR1 MGHRA and CDR2 YSYEKL. V lost 0 bases, J lost 0 bases, and 8 bases stayed unmatched.